This T cell receptor beta chain was retrieved from a study of blood T cell repertoires in COVID-19. Method: immunoSEQ multiplex PCR; TCRdb's copy keeps in-frame clones and lacks some. The sample records approximately 200,000 clones, more than 80% being singletons. Germline lookup yields CDR1 SGHKS and CDR2 YYEKEE (reference sequence). The CDR3 is 14 amino acids. J gave up 4 bases and V 3 bases, and 7 bases lay outside the gene matches. Participants were aged about 18 to 100 years from 20 to 30 US areas. The chain joins TRBV5-5 to TRBJ2-7; 7 nucleotides agree with TRBD1. The specimen sequenced was PBMCs or T cells enriched from blood (not recorded which). The origin of this receptor is a young woman in a cohort exposed to, infected with or recovered from COVID-19 (not recorded which). Written as DNA, the CDR3 is TGTGCCAGCAGCTCCGGGACAGCCATTTACGAGCAGTACTTC. As protein: CASSSGTAIYEQYF.